One sample yielded the 19 T cell receptor beta chains listed below, sequenced in a study of CD8 T cells in Susac syndrome. cDNA came from roughly 0.5 to 1 ug RNA primed by random hexamers. TCRdb reprocessed the immunoSEQ multiplex PCR reads via MiXCR and lists one record per CDR3 protein. The table records some 58,000 distinct CDR3 sequences, approximately 95% of them present only once. The sample consisted of CD8+ T cells from PBMCs. The receptors come from a human donor with Susac syndrome.

This clonotype occurred a few times. J is TRBJ2-5 and V is TRBV30; either TRBD1 or TRBD2 may fit D (5 bases each). The V end lost 7 bases, the J end lost 7 bases, and 7 bases lay between the germline ends. The CDR3 totals 9 residues. Germline CDR1 reads GTSNPN; CDR2 reads SVGIG (reference sequence). This CDR3 reads CASGGTQYF. The DNA of the CDR3 is TGTGCCTCTGGGGGGACCCAGTACTTC.

In its sample, this clonotype was seen once. The chain couples TRBV20-1 to TRBJ2-7; TRBD2 aligns across 11 bases. CDR1 and CDR2 from the germline V gene are DFQATT and SNEGSKA (reference sequence). The CDR3 loop spans 14 amino acids. V shed 5 bases, J shed 5 bases, and the junction held 8 bases outside the gene matches. Here the CDR3 DNA reads TGCAGTGCTCTTCCAACTAGCGGGGGTAACGAGCAGTACTTC. Protein sequence: CSALPTSGGNEQYF.

V and J are TRBV20-1 and TRBJ2-2, with no clear D. The CDR3 loop spans 13 amino acids. V lost 1 base and J 0 bases, leaving 3 bases between the germline ends. In germline, CDR1 is DFQATT, CDR2 SNEGSKA (reference sequence). This CDR3 reads CSARVPNTGELFF. CDR3 coding DNA: TGCAGTGCTAGAGTTCCGAACACCGGGGAGCTGTTTTTT.

This chain joins TRBV14 and TRBJ1-6; D is unclear. CDR1 and CDR2 (germline): SGHDN, FVKESK. Trimming took 3 bases from V and 0 from J, leaving 12 bases between them. The CDR3 runs 17 residues. This CDR3 is CASSHLPISSYNSPLHF. CDR3 in DNA: TGTGCCAGCAGCCACCTCCCCATCAGCTCCTATAATTCACCCCTCCACTTT.

The rearrangement uses TRBV18 and TRBJ2-5; D is uncertain. The CDR3 consists of 12 residues. CDR1 is KGHSH, CDR2 LQKENI, per germline. Trimming took 4 bases from V and 4 from J, leaving 7 bases between them. CDR3 sequence: CASSQGRETQYF. CDR3 sequence (DNA): TGTGCCAGCTCACAGGGTCGAGAGACCCAGTACTTC.

This chain links TRBV6-2 or TRBV6-3 with TRBJ2-7; possibly TRBD1 for D (6 bases). The CDR3 is made up of 15 amino acids. V lost 2 bases and J 1 base, leaving 12 bases between the germline ends. Per germline, CDR1 MNHEY and CDR2 SVGEGT. The CDR3 loop is CASSYGPRGSYEQYF. CDR3 bases: TGTGCCAGCAGTTACGGTCCAAGGGGGTCCTACGAGCAGTACTTC.

The chain employs TRBV12-3 or TRBV12-4 and TRBJ2-3, with 13 bases lining up with TRBD2. Trimming at V came to 4 bases and at J to 4 bases, leaving 8 bases not matched to a gene. CDR3 size: 17 residues. CDR3 sequence (DNA): TGTGCCAGCAGTTCACCACTAGCGGGGGGGCCGGCAGATACGCAGTATTTT. Protein product: CASSSPLAGGPADTQYF.

To note about this clonotype: Sequence at one end of the junction differs from germline and may be a read error. The chain is built from TRBV14 and TRBJ2-1; 8 nucleotides match TRBD1. The CDR3 is 15 amino acids. Germline assignment: CDR1 SGHDN and CDR2 FVKESK. CDR3 loop: CASSVDRGVYSEQFF. The DNA for the CDR3 is TGTGCCAGCAGCGTTGACAGGGGAGTTTACAGTGAGCAGTTCTTC.

V is TRBV20-1 and J is TRBJ2-2; D call uncertain. Deletions cut 1 base from V and 1 base from J, with 7 bases between. The germline CDR1 and CDR2 sequences are DFQATT and SNEGSKA (reference sequence). The CDR3 extends over 14 amino acids. The CDR3 DNA is TGCAGTGCTAGAGGTCCGGAGAACACCGGGGAGCTGTTTTTT. The encoded protein is CSARGPENTGELFF.

V and J are TRBV15 and TRBJ2-1; 9 bases align to TRBD2. The CDR3 has 14 amino acids. Germline V gene data show CDR1 as LNHNV and CDR2 as YYDKDF (reference sequence). The junction had 6 bases not matched to a gene; V was cut back by 5 bases and J by 7 bases. The DNA of the CDR3 is TGTGCCACCAGCGAAGGGGCGGGGGGGAATGAGCAGTTCTTC. Translation: CATSEGAGGNEQFF. The variable domain in full, completed from reference TRBV15 and TRBJ2-1, reads DAMVIQNPRYQVTQFGKPVTLSCSQTLNHNVMYWYQQKSSQAPKLLFHYYDKDFNNEADTPDNFQSRRPNTSFCFLDIRSPGLGDTAMYLCATSEGAGGNEQFFGPGTRLTVL.

This clonotype was counted a single time. The chain combines TRBV24-1 with TRBJ2-1, with D perhaps matching TRBD1 (5 bases). CDR1 is KGHDR and CDR2 is SFDVKD in the germline V gene. V lost 1 base, J lost 8 bases, and 8 bases lay in between. This CDR3 comprises 13 residues. CDR3 DNA: TGTGCCACCAGTGATTTAGACAGCGATGAGCAGTTCTTC. Its translation: CATSDLDSDEQFF.

The chain employs TRBV6-5 and TRBJ1-2; maybe TRBD1 (6 bases). The length of the CDR3 is 13 residues. Trimming took 7 bases from V and 4 from J, leaving 13 bases between them. The germline gives CDR1 MNHEY, CDR2 SVGAGI. The CDR3 sequence: CASTDRTGYGYTF. CDR3 sequence (DNA): TGTGCCAGCACCGACAGGACGGGCTATGGCTACACCTTC.

CDR3 protein: CASSHRRWVTGELFF. In nucleotides, the CDR3 is TGCGCCAGCAGCCATAGGAGGTGGGTCACCGGGGAGCTGTTTTTT. The V and J genes are TRBV4-3 and TRBJ2-2, with D perhaps TRBD2 (5 bases). The V gene's germline CDR1 is LGHNA and CDR2 YSLEER. V was pared by 3 bases and J by 4 bases, with 12 bases between. CDR3 length: 15 residues.

The chain is built from TRBV4-1 and TRBJ1-2; D gene unclear. Looked up from germline, CDR1 is MGHRA and CDR2 is YSYEKL. This CDR3 region has 15 residues. Trimming stripped 0 bases from V and 5 bases from J, with 13 bases between. The CDR3 nucleotides read TGCGCCAGCAGCCAAGATCTCTTCTCGGGGTATGGCTACACCTTC. As protein: CASSQDLFSGYGYTF.

The chain links TRBV15 to TRBJ1-5; no definite D call. Between the trimmed V and J ends, which lost 0 bases and 4 bases, there was a span of 10 bases. The CDR3 consists of 15 residues. CDR1 is LNHNV, CDR2 YYDKDF, per germline (reference sequence). CDR3 nucleotide sequence: TGTGCCACCAGCAGAGATCGGGCAGTTAATCAGCCCCAGCATTTT. As protein: CATSRDRAVNQPQHF.

The CDR3 nucleotides read TGTGCCTGGAGTGACGGCGGGACAGTGCATCCACCCGGGGAGCTGTTTTTT. Residues: CAWSDGGTVHPPGELFF. This rearrangement joins TRBV30 to TRBJ2-2; D perhaps matches TRBD1 (7 bases). V lost 1 base and J lost 6, with 21 bases in between. The CDR3 consists of 17 residues. Germline-derived CDR1 and CDR2 are GTSNPN and SVGIG (reference sequence).

The V and J genes are TRBV15 and TRBJ2-5; 10 bases map to TRBD2. Germline V gene data show CDR1 as LNHNV and CDR2 as YYDKDF (reference sequence). V trimming: 4 bases; J trimming: 0 bases; junction bases outside the gene matches: 2. The CDR3 has 15 residues. This CDR3 is CATSTGTSDQETQYF. CDR3 coding DNA: TGTGCCACCAGCACCGGGACTAGCGACCAAGAGACCCAGTACTTC.

The J gene is TRBJ2-1, the V gene TRBV7-9, with TRBD2 matching 10 bases. V shed 3 bases and J 7 bases; nucleotides not matched to a gene: 6. CDR3 size: 15 residues. Germline CDR1 is SEHNR and CDR2 is FQNEAQ (reference sequence). This CDR3 is CASSFGASGGNEQFF. The CDR3 DNA is TGTGCCAGCAGCTTTGGCGCTAGCGGGGGAAATGAGCAGTTCTTC.

This clonotype was found once. CDR3 in DNA: TGTGCCAGCGGCGCGGGACAGGGATCAGAGACCCAGTACTTC. Translated, it gives CASGAGQGSETQYF. The J gene is TRBJ2-5, the V gene TRBV18, with 9 nucleotides matching TRBD1. The J segment lost 4 bases and the V segment lost 8 bases, leaving 8 bases of the junction unmatched. The CDR3 runs to 14 residues. Germline V gives CDR1 KGHSH, CDR2 LQKENI.